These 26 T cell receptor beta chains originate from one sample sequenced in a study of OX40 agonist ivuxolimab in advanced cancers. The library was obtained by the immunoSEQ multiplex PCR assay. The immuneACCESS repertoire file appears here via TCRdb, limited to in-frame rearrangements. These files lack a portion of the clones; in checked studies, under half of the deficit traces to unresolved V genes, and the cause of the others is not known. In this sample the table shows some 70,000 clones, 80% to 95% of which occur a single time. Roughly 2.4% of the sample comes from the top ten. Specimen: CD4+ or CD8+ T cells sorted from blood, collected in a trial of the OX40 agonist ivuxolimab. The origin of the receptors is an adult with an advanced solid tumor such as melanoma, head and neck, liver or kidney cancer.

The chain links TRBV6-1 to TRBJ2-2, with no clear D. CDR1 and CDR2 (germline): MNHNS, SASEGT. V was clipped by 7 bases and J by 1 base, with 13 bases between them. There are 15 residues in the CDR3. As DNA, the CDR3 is TGTGCCAGCAATCCCATAGTAGGGAACACCGGGGAGCTGTTTTTT. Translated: CASNPIVGNTGELFF.

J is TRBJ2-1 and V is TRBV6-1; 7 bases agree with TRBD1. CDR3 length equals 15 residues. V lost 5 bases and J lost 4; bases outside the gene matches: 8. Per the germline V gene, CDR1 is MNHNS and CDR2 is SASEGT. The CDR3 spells CASSLGQVSYNEQFF. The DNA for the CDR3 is TGTGCCAGCAGTCTCGGACAGGTCTCTTACAATGAGCAGTTCTTC.

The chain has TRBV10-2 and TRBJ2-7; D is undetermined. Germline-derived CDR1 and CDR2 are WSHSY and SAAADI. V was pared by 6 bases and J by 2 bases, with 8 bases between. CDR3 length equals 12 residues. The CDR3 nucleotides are TGCGCCAGCAGCCCATCCACCTACGAGCAGTACTTC. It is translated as CASSPSTYEQYF.

CDR3 in amino acids: CASSFAQGLLGYGYTF. DNA of the CDR3: TGTGCCAGCAGTTTTGCTCAGGGCCTCTTAGGCTATGGCTACACCTTC. The V gene is TRBV28, the J gene TRBJ1-2, with D possibly being TRBD1 (5 bases). Germline V CDR1 and CDR2: MDHEN, SYDVKM. Trimming took 3 bases from V and 4 from J, leaving 18 bases between them. The CDR3 totals 16 residues.

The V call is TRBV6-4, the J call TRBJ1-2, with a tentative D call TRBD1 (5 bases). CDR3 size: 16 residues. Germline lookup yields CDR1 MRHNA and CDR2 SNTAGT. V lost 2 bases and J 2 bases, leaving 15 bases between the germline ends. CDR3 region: CASSDRPRGGNYGYTF. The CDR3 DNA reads TGTGCCAGCAGTGACCGGCCGCGGGGCGGAAACTATGGCTACACCTTC.

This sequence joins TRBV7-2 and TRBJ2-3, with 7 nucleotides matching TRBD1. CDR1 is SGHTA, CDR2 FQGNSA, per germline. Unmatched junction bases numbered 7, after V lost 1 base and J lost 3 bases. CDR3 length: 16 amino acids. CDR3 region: CASSLEGDSGTDTQYF. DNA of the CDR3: TGTGCCAGCAGCTTAGAAGGGGACAGCGGAACAGATACGCAGTATTTT. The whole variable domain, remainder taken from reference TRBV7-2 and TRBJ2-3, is GAGVSQSPSNKVTEKGKDVELRCDPISGHTALYWYRQSLGQGLEFLIYFQGNSAPDKSGLPSDRFSAERTGGSVSTLTIQRTQQEDSAVYLCASSLEGDSGTDTQYFGPGTRLTVL.

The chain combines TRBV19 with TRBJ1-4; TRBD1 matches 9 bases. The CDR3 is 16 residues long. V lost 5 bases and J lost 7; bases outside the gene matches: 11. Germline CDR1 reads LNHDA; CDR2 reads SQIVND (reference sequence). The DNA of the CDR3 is TGTGCCAGTAGTCTCCTTCCGGGACAGGGTTTTGAAAAACTGTTTTTT. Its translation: CASSLLPGQGFEKLFF. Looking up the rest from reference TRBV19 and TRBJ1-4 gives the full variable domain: DGGITQSPKYLFRKEGQNVTLSCEQNLNHDAMYWYRQDPGQGLRLIYYSQIVNDFQKGDIAEGYSVSREKKESFPLTVTSAQKNPTAFYLCASSLLPGQGFEKLFFGSGTQLSVL.

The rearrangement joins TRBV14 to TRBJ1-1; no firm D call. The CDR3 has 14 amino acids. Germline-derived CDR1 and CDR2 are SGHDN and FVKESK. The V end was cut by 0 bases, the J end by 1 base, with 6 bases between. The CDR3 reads CASSQDGGNTEAFF. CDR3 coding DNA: TGTGCCAGCAGCCAAGACGGAGGGAACACTGAAGCTTTCTTT.

The CDR3 reads CASSLFVGGNTEAFF. The CDR3 nucleotides read TGCGCCAGCAGCTTGTTTGTAGGGGGCAACACTGAAGCTTTCTTT. The chain couples TRBV5-1 to TRBJ1-1; 7 bases align to TRBD1. The V segment lost 1 base and the J segment 2 bases; nucleotides outside the gene matches: 5. Germline V lookup: CDR1 SGHRS, CDR2 YFSETQ. This CDR3 is 15 amino acids long.

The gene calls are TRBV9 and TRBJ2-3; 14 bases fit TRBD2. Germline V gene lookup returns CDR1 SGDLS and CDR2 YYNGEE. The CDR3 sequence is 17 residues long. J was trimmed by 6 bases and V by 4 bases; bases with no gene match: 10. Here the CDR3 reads CASSKGLAGVWGDTQYF. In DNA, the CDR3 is TGTGCCAGCAGCAAGGGACTAGCGGGAGTATGGGGGGATACGCAGTATTTT.

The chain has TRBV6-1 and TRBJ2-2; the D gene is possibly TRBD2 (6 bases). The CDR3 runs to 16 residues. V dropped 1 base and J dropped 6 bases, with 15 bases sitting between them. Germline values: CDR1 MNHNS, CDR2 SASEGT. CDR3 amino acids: CASSEVAATSPGELFF. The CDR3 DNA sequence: TGTGCCAGCAGTGAAGTAGCGGCCACTTCCCCCGGGGAGCTGTTTTTT.

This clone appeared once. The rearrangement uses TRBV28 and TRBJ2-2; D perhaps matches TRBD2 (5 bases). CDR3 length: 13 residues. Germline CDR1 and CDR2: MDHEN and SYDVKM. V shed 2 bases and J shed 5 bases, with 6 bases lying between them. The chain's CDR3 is CASSLRETGELFF. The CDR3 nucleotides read TGTGCCAGCAGTTTACGGGAAACCGGGGAGCTGTTTTTT.

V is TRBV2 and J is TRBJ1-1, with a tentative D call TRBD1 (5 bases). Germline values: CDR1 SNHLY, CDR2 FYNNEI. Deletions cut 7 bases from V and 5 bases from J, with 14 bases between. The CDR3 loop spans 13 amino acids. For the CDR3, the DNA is TGTGCCAGCAAGACGTTTGAGGGGACTGAAGCTTTCTTT. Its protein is CASKTFEGTEAFF.

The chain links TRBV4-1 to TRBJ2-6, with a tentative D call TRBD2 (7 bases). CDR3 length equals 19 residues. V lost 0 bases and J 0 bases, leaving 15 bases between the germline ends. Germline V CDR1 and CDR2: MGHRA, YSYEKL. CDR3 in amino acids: CASSQERSGEGSGANVLTF. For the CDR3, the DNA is TGCGCCAGCAGCCAAGAGAGGTCAGGGGAGGGCTCTGGGGCCAACGTCCTGACTTTC.

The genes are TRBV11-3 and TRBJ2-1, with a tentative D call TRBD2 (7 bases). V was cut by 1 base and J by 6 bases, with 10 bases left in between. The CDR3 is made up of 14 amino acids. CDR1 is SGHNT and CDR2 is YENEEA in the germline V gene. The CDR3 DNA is TGTGCCAGCAGCTTAGGAGGGGGGGGCAATGAGCAGTTCTTC. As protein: CASSLGGGGNEQFF.

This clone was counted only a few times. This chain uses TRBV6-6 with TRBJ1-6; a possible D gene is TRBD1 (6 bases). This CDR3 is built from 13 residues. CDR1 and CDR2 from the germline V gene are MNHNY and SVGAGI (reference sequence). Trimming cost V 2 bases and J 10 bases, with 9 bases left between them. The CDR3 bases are TGTGCCAGCAGTTACGGGGGGCTCTCACCCCTCCACTTT. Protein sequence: CASSYGGLSPLHF.

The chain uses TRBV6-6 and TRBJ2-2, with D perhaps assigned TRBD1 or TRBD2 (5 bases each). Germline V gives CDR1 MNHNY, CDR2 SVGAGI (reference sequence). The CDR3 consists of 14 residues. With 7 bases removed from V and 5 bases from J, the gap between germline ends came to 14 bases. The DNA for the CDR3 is TGTGCCAGCATGCGGTCCAGGGAGACCGGGGAGCTGTTTTTT. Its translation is CASMRSRETGELFF.

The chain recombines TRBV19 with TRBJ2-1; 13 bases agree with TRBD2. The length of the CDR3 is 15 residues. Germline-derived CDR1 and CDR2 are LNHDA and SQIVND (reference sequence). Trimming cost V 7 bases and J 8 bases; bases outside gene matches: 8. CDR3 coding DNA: TGTGCCAGTAAGATACTAGCGGGGGGGCTGGATGAGCAGTTCTTC. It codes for CASKILAGGLDEQFF.

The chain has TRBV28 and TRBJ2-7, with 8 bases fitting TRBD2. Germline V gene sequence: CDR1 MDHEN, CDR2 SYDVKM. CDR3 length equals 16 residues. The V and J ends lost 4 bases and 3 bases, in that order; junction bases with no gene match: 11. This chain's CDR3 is CASSSTGLARDYEQYF. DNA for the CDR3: TGTGCCAGCAGTTCGACCGGACTAGCAAGAGACTACGAGCAGTACTTC.

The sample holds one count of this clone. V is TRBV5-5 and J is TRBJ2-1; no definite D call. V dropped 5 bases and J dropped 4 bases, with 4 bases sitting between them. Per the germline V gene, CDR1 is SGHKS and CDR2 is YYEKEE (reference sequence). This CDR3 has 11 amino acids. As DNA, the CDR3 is TGTGCCAGCAGGGGGTACAATGAGCAGTTCTTC. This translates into CASRGYNEQFF.

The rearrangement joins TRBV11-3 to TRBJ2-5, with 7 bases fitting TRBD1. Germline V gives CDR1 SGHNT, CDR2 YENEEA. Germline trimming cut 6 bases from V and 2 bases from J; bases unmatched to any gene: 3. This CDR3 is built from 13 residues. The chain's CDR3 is CASRKGQQETQYF. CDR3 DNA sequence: TGTGCCAGCAGGAAGGGACAGCAAGAGACCCAGTACTTC.

CDR3 in amino acids: CASSQGAGPNTGELFF. The CDR3 DNA is TGTGCCAGCAGCCAAGGGGCGGGCCCGAACACCGGGGAGCTGTTTTTT. V is TRBV14 and J is TRBJ2-2; tentative D call: TRBD2 (5 bases). Germline lookup yields CDR1 SGHDN and CDR2 FVKESK. There are 16 residues in the CDR3. V was trimmed by 1 base and J by 0 bases, leaving 9 bases between them.

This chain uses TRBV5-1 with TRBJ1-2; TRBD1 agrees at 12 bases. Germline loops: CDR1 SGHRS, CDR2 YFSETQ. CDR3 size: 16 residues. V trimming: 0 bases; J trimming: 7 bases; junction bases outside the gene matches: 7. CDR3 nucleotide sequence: TGCGCCAGCAGCTTGGGTACGGGACAGGGGGCCGGTGGCTACACCTTC. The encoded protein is CASSLGTGQGAGGYTF.

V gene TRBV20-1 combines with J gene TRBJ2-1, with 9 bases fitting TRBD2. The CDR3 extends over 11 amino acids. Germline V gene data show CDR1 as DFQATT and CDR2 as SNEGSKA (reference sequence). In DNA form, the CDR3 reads TGCCTGGGACTAGCATACAATGAGCAGTTCTTC. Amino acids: CLGLAYNEQFF.

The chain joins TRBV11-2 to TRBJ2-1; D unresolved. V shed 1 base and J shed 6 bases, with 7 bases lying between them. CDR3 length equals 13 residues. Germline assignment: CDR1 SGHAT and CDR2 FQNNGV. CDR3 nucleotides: TGTGCCAGCAGCTTAGTTCCGGGCAATGAGCAGTTCTTC. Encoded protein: CASSLVPGNEQFF. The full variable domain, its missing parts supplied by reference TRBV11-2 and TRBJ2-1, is EAGVAQSPRYKIIEKRQSVAFWCNPISGHATLYWYQQILGQGPKLLIQFQNNGVVDDSQLPKDRFSAERLKGVDSTLKIQPAKLEDSAVYLCASSLVPGNEQFFGPGTRLTVL.

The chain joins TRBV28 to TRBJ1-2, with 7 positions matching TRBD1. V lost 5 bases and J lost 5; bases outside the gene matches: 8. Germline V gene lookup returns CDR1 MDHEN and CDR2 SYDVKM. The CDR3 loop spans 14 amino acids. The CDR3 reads CASSPGLTGYGYTF. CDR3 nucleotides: TGTGCCAGCAGTCCGGGCCTGACAGGGTATGGCTACACCTTC.